This T cell receptor beta chain was identified in a study of blood T cells in healthy people across ages. It was with a sample-barcoded 5' primer and a J-beta primer mix that a second PCR of roughly 6 to 12 cycles was run. TCRdb redid the calling of the 5' RACE reads with MiXCR, one entry per CDR3 protein. The table includes roughly 1.9 million distinct CDR3 sequences, roughly 43% detected once. The CDR3 is made up of 14 amino acids. The germline V and J ends were trimmed by 6 bases and 4 bases, with 13 bases remaining between them. Germline V gene data show CDR1 as MNHEY and CDR2 as SVGEGT. Sequencing was carried out using blood. The receptor was derived from a human donor in good health. The chain links TRBV6-2 or TRBV6-3 to TRBJ2-1; weak D call: TRBD2 (7 bases). The CDR3 coding sequence is TGTGCCAGCAGGGATAGGGGGGGATACAATGAGCAGTTCTTC. Translated, it gives CASRDRGGYNEQFF.